The 16 T cell receptor beta chains below come from one sample, sequenced in a study of blood T cell repertoires in COVID-19. Profiled with immunoSEQ multiplex PCR; TCRdb holds only in-frame clones, not every one. The data contain hundreds of thousands of clones, about nine tenths of them singletons. Sequencing was performed on peripheral blood. Receptor source: a man between 60 and 70 years old who had recovered from COVID-19.

The chain joins TRBV2 to TRBJ1-1; D is possibly TRBD1 (6 bases). Germline V gene lookup returns CDR1 SNHLY and CDR2 FYNNEI. The CDR3 is 13 residues long. The V gene lost 8 bases and the J gene lost 3 bases, with 13 bases spanning the gap. The CDR3, as DNA: TGTGCCAGCTTCCGGACAGACTACACTGAAGCTTTCTTT. It encodes CASFRTDYTEAFF.

The chain couples TRBV3-1 (or the pseudogene TRBV3-2) to TRBJ2-1; TRBD2 is a possible D gene (7 bases). V gave up 8 bases and J gave up 3 bases, with 14 bases separating them. The CDR3 consists of 14 residues. From germline, CDR1 is LGHDT and CDR2 YNNKEL (reference sequence). CDR3 loop: CASRGGSIYNEQFF. CDR3 nucleotide sequence: TGTGCCAGCCGCGGGGGCTCAATCTACAATGAGCAGTTCTTC.

Notes on this clone: The same CDR3 arises from other DNA sequences in this sample as well. J is TRBJ1-3 and V is TRBV9; TRBD1 is a possible D gene (6 bases). With 0 bases removed from V and 1 base from J, the gap between germline ends came to 8 bases. The CDR3 loop spans 15 amino acids. CDR1 is SGDLS, CDR2 YYNGEE, per germline. The CDR3 protein is CASSVGGGSGNTIYF. The CDR3 DNA reads as TGTGCCAGCAGCGTAGGAGGGGGATCTGGAAACACCATATATTTT.

The V call is TRBV5-4, the J call TRBJ2-3; D perhaps matches TRBD2 (7 bases). This CDR3 comprises 14 residues. Germline lookup yields CDR1 SGHNT and CDR2 YYREEE (reference sequence). V lost 1 base and J 4 bases, leaving 10 bases between the germline ends. CDR3: CASSLRGASDTQYF. CDR3 DNA: TGTGCCAGCAGCTTGCGGGGGGCGTCAGATACGCAGTATTTT.

V is TRBV11-2 and J is TRBJ2-7; 8 nucleotides match TRBD1. The trim removed 5 bases at V and 0 bases at J, leaving 15 bases unmatched. Germline CDR1 and CDR2: SGHAT and FQNNGV. The CDR3 runs to 18 residues. CDR3 region: CASSPARVGQANSYEQYF. The CDR3 coding sequence is TGTGCCAGCAGCCCGGCAAGAGTGGGACAGGCCAACTCCTACGAGCAGTACTTC.

In its sample, this clone was seen once. The CDR3 here is CASRLGIGGRPFCYEQYV. The CDR3 DNA reads TGTGCAAGTCGCTTAGGAATAGGCGGCCGGCCGTTTTGCTACGAGCAGTACGTC. The chain couples TRBV12-2 to TRBJ2-7; no check of the table's D call, TRBD2, against the DNA was made. TRBV12-2 is an annotated pseudogene. This CDR3 is built from 18 residues.

This chain's CDR3 is CASSQESVWGGPLHF. CDR3 DNA: TGCGCCAGCAGCCAAGAATCGGTGTGGGGGGGTCCCCTCCACTTT. The chain carries TRBV4-1 and TRBJ1-6, with D possibly TRBD1 on 5 matching bases. This CDR3 spans 15 amino acids. Germline V lookup: CDR1 MGHRA, CDR2 YSYEKL. Trimming pared 0 bases from V and 13 bases from J, leaving 16 bases between.

The rearrangement uses TRBV29-1 and TRBJ2-1; 11 nucleotides agree with TRBD2. V lost 3 bases, J lost 13 bases, and 5 bases stayed unmatched. CDR3 length: 12 residues. Germline V CDR1 and CDR2: SQVTM, ANQGSEA. The CDR3 reads CSVDPLAGGQFF. CDR3 DNA sequence: TGCAGCGTTGATCCGCTAGCGGGGGGACAGTTCTTC.

This rearrangement joins TRBV2 to TRBJ2-1; D remains unclear. CDR3 length: 13 amino acids. Germline values: CDR1 SNHLY, CDR2 FYNNEI. V shed 3 bases and J shed 4 bases, with 7 bases lying between them. Here the CDR3 reads CASSDGRYNEQFF. CDR3 in DNA: TGTGCCAGCAGTGATGGCAGGTACAATGAGCAGTTCTTC.

V is TRBV4-1 and J is TRBJ2-4, with TRBD2 matching over 9 bases. The ends lost 1 base at V and 7 bases at J; junction bases unmatched: 11. Germline CDR1 and CDR2: MGHRA and YSYEKL. CDR3 length: 17 residues. CDR3 amino acids: CASSQGRAGGGGNIQYF. Here the CDR3 DNA reads TGCGCCAGCAGCCAAGGTAGAGCGGGGGGAGGCGGGAACATTCAGTACTTC.

The genes are TRBV27 and TRBJ1-1, with TRBD1 as a possible D gene (5 bases). The CDR3 length is 15 residues. The V end was cut by 8 bases, the J end by 5 bases, with 21 bases between. Germline V gives CDR1 MNHEY, CDR2 SMNVEV (reference sequence). In DNA form, the CDR3 reads TGTGCCAGCGCTGAAGGGGTCCGAAGAGGTACTGAAGCTTTCTTT. Its protein product is CASAEGVRRGTEAFF.

This chain joins TRBV5-1 and TRBJ1-2; 8 nucleotides align to TRBD1. Germline loops: CDR1 SGHRS, CDR2 YFSETQ. CDR3 size: 14 residues. The V segment lost 4 bases and the J segment 5 bases; nucleotides outside the gene matches: 7. CDR3 sequence (DNA): TGCGCCAGCAGCCCCCGGACAGGGCAGTATGGCTACACCTTC. It encodes CASSPRTGQYGYTF.

This clone was observed a handful of times. CDR3 sequence: CASGRQGSYEQYF. CDR3 in DNA: TGCGCCAGCGGAAGGCAGGGGTCCTACGAGCAGTACTTC. V usage is TRBV5-1 and J usage is TRBJ2-7; weak D call: TRBD1 (6 bases). The CDR3 is made up of 13 amino acids. The ends were cut back, 7 bases at V and 1 base at J, with 12 bases in the middle. The V gene's germline CDR1 is SGHRS and CDR2 YFSETQ. Together with reference TRBV5-1 and TRBJ2-7, the CDR3 gives the full variable domain: KAGVTQTPRYLIKTRGQQVTLSCSPISGHRSVSWYQQTPGQGLQFLFEYFSETQRNKGNFPGRFSGRQFSNSRSEMNVSTLELGDSALYLCASGRQGSYEQYFGPGTRLTVT.

The gene calls are TRBV12-5 and TRBJ2-5, with no clear D. The CDR3 is 12 residues long. V shed 6 bases and J shed 5 bases, with 10 bases lying between them. Germline V CDR1 and CDR2: LGHNT, FRNRAP. CDR3 amino acids: CASGNSAETQYF. The CDR3 nucleotides are TGTGCTAGTGGGAATAGTGCGGAGACCCAGTACTTC.

CDR3 amino acids: CASSPGLAGVYEQYF. The CDR3 coding sequence is TGTGCCAGCAGTCCAGGACTAGCGGGGGTGTACGAGCAGTACTTC. The chain employs TRBV2 and TRBJ2-7; the match to TRBD2 covers 13 bases. In germline, CDR1 is SNHLY, CDR2 FYNNEI. Germline trimming cut 5 bases from V and 4 bases from J; bases unmatched to any gene: 5. This CDR3 has 15 residues.

The rearrangement links TRBV3-1 (or the pseudogene TRBV3-2) to TRBJ2-2; TRBD1 might be the D (5 bases). Germline CDR1 LGHDT, CDR2 YNNKEL (reference sequence). The CDR3 is 15 residues long. V was clipped by 2 bases and J by 9 bases, with 16 bases between them. The DNA for the CDR3 is TGTGCCAGCAGCCAACAAATCCACAGGAACCGGGAGCTGTTTTTT. Protein sequence: CASSQQIHRNRELFF.